A selection of T cell receptor beta chains follows, all from one sample in a study of shared clonotypes between healthy human individuals. TCRdb's copy holds only in-frame clones and misses some; the assay was immunoSEQ multiplex PCR. The sample includes roughly 2.5 million clones, over 85% seen only once; the top ten take 0.11% to 0.15%. The specimen sequenced was naive CD4+ T cells sorted from blood. All receptors come from a man younger than 30 in good health. CDR3s include the opening cysteine and the closing phenylalanine or tryptophan. The order of the fields is V gene, CDR3 length, CDR3 protein.

>TRBV5-1|14
CASSLGRVGEKLFF
>TRBV19|17
CASSILPTGLANNEQFF
>TRBV5-5|12
CASSPFIGEQYF
>TRBV9|14
CASSLRGAYDEQYF
>TRBV28|14
CAIDRDRGLYGYTF
>TRBV4-1|14
CASSQESSWETQYF
>TRBV19|15
CASSMDQLGQYGYTF
>TRBV28|16
CASSPRGGKTSYEQYF
>TRBV5-1|13
CASSPAVNTEAFF
>TRBV5-1|16
CASSSGGGRFTGELFF
>TRBV6-5|10
CASSRTEAFF
>TRBV28|14
CASSFLAGAGELFF
>TRBV4-1|19
CASSQDFVLRGYTNSPLHF
>TRBV10-3|13
CAISELAGNEQFF
>TRBV11-3|15
CASSLGGTAYNEQFF
>TRBV9|18
CASSVVFQTGTGYNEQFF
>TRBV5-1|15
CASSQAGDRGREQYF
>TRBV10-3|14
CAISDPGDTDTQYF
>TRBV9|15
CASSVGQGANEKLFF
>TRBV19|14
CASSVQGGYTEAFF
>TRBV9|15
CASSPEVGGPYEQYF
>TRBV6-6|12
CASSPSGYEQYF
>TRBV27|14
CASSPERQQHEQFF
>TRBV18|16
CASSPGTGFSYTEAFF
>TRBV29-1|11
CSVEWVNEQFF
>TRBV29-1|16
CSVEIPGTGPTGELFF
>TRBV9|14
CASSVDGREYGYTF
>TRBV7-2|15
CASSLRRGLYNEQFF
>TRBV7-2|13
CASSGSGKQPQHF
>TRBV19|14
CATRPDSTNEKLFF
>TRBV18|13
CASSPGTWETQYF
>TRBV4-2|14
CASSQAEGHPEAFF
>TRBV7-2|13
CASSLPGRGELFF
>TRBV6-5|16
CASSYAGPSGAYEQYF
>TRBV21-1|15
CASSKVSGQGSEQYF
>TRBV6-5|14
CASSYEPTQETQYF
>TRBV7-9|15
CASSLGDRGGYGYTF
>TRBV2|13
CASTRQFGSPLHF
>TRBV5-1|14
CASSLMTGPYEQYF
>TRBV6-1|16
CASSEAIMGLVGEQYF
>TRBV19|15
CASRLRRGVGDTQYF
>TRBV28|13
CASTLPQGREQYF
>TRBV10-3|15
CAIRDPGQYHNEQFF
>TRBV30|13
CAWMPSNTGELFF
>TRBV5-1|16
CASSLVPTLAKETQYF
>TRBV28|14
CASSSGQFSYEQYF
>TRBV11-2|16
CASSLSGTVNTDTQYF
>TRBV2|14
CASIGQGNNSPLHF
>TRBV5-6|16
CASSSLTVLGNTEAFF
>TRBV10-3|14
CAISFGEQSYEQYF
>TRBV10-3|15
CAITPGTSGRDEQFF
>TRBV6-1|15
CASSEQKIGYTEAFF
>TRBV9|14
CASSARPGSGELFF
>TRBV10-1|13
CASSGDRGGKQFF
>TRBV18|15
CASSPPGPKFYGYTF
>TRBV18|12
CASSPRGDTQYF
>TRBV10-2|20
CASRSRAGGASSTSNTEAFF
>TRBV5-4|14
CASSGTGVSDTQYF
>TRBV2|14
CASSVLAGFPEQFF
>TRBV7-2|13
CASSFRSNQPQHF